This T cell receptor beta chain was recorded in a study of preoperative IRX-2 immunotherapy in early breast cancer. The treatment here: preoperative locoregional IRX-2 cytokine immunotherapy. This phase Ib study tested locoregional IRX-2 cytokine immunotherapy given before surgery. Method: immunoSEQ multiplex PCR; TCRdb's copy keeps in-frame clones and lacks some. The sample holds 30,000 to 45,000 clones, approximately 80% seen once. Germline V gene sequence: CDR1 LNHDA, CDR2 SQIVND (reference sequence). V lost 2 bases and J lost 6, with 10 bases in between. The CDR3 covers 13 residues. The input for sequencing was lymph node tissue, taken after IRX-2 immunotherapy. The V and J genes are TRBV19 and TRBJ1-2; D uncertain. This clonotype originated in a human donor with breast cancer. CDR3 region: CASSITVSNGYTF. DNA of the CDR3: TGTGCCAGTAGTATAACAGTGAGCAATGGCTACACCTTC. The variable domain in full, completed from reference TRBV19 and TRBJ1-2, reads DGGITQSPKYLFRKEGQNVTLSCEQNLNHDAMYWYRQDPGQGLRLIYYSQIVNDFQKGDIAEGYSVSREKKESFPLTVTSAQKNPTAFYLCASSITVSNGYTFGSGTRLTVV.